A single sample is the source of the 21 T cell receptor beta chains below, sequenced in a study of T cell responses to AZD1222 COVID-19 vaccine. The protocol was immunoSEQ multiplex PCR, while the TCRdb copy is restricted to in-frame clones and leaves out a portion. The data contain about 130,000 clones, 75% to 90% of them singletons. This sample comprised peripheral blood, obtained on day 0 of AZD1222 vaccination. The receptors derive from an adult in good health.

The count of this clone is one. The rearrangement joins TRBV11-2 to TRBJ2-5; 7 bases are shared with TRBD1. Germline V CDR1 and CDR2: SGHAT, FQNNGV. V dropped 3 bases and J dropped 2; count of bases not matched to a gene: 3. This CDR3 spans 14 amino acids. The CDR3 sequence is CASSFGTAQETQYF. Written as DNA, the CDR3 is TGTGCCAGCAGCTTCGGGACAGCACAAGAGACCCAGTACTTC.

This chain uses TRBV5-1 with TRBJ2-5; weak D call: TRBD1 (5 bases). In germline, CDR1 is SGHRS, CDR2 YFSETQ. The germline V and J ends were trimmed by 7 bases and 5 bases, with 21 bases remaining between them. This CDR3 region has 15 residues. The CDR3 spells CASAAEQTASETQYF. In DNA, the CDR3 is TGCGCCAGCGCCGCTGAACAGACAGCTTCGGAGACCCAGTACTTC. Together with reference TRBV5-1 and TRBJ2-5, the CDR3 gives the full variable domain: KAGVTQTPRYLIKTRGQQVTLSCSPISGHRSVSWYQQTPGQGLQFLFEYFSETQRNKGNFPGRFSGRQFSNSRSEMNVSTLELGDSALYLCASAAEQTASETQYFGPGTRLLVL.

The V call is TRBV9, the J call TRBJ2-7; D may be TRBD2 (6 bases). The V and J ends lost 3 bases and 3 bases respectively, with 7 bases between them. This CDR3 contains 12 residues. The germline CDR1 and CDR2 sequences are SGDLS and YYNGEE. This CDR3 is CASSAGLYEQYF. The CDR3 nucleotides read TGTGCCAGCAGCGCGGGACTCTACGAGCAGTACTTC.

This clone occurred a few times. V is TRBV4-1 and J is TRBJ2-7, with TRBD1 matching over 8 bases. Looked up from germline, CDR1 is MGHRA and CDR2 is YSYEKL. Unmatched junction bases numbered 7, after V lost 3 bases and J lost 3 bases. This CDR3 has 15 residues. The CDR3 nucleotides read TGCGCCAGCAGCCACTCCGCGACAGGGGACTACGAGCAGTACTTC. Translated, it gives CASSHSATGDYEQYF.

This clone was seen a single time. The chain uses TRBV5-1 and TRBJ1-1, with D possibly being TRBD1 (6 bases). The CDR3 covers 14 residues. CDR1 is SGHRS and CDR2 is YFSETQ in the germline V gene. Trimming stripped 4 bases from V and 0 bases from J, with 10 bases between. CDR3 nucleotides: TGCGCCAGCAGCCGGGACACCATGAACACTGAAGCTTTCTTT. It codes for CASSRDTMNTEAFF.

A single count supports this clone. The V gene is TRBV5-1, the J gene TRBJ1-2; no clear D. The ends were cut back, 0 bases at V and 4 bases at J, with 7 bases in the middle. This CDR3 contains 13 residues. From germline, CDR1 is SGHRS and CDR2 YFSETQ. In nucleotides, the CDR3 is TGCGCCAGCAGCTTGGGGGAGGCCTATGGCTACACCTTC. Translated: CASSLGEAYGYTF.

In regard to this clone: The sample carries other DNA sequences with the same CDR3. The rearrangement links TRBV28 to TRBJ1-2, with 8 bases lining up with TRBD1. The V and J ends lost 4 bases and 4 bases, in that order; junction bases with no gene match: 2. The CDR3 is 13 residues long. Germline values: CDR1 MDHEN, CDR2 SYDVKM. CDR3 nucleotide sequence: TGTGCCAGCAGTTCCGGACAGGGCTATGGCTACACCTTC. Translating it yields CASSSGQGYGYTF.

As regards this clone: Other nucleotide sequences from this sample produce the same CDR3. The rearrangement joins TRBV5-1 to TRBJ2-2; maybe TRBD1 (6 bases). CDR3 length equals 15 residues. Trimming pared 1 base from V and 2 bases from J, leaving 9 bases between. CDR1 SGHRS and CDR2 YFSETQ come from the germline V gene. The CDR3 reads CASSLRQANTGELFF. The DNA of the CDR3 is TGCGCCAGCAGCTTGAGACAGGCCAACACCGGGGAGCTGTTTTTT.

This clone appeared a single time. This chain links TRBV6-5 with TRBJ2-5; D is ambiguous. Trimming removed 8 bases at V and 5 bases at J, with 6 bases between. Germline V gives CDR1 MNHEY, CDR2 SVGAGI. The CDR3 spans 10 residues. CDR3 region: CASGRETQYF. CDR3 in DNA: TGTGCCAGCGGGCGGGAGACCCAGTACTTC.

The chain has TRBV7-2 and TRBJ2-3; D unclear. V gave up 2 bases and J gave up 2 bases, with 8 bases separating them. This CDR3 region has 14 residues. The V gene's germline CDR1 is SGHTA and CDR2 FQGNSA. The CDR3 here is CASSLTTATDTQYF. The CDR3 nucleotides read TGTGCCAGCAGCTTAACTACAGCCACAGATACGCAGTATTTT.

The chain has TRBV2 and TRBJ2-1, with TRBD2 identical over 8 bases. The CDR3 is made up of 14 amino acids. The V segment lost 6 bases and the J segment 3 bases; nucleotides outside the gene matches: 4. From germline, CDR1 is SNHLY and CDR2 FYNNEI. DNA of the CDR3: TGTGCCAGCAGGGCCAGCGGGGGCTACAATGAGCAGTTCTTC. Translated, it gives CASRASGGYNEQFF.

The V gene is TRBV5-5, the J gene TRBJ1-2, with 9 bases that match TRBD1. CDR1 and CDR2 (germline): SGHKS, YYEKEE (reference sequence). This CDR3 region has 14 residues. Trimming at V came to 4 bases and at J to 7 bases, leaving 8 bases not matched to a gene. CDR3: CASSHRDREFGYTF. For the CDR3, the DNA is TGTGCCAGCAGCCACCGGGACAGGGAGTTTGGCTACACCTTC. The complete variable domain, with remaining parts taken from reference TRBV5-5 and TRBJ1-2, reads DAGVTQSPTHLIKTRGQQVTLRCSPISGHKSVSWYQQVLGQGPQFIFQYYEKEERGRGNFPDRFSARQFPNYSSELNVNALLLGDSALYLCASSHRDREFGYTFGSGTRLTVV.

CDR3 sequence (DNA): TGTGCCAGCAGCCTGAGACAGGGTAATTCACCCCTCCACTTT. Residues: CASSLRQGNSPLHF. The genes are TRBV7-2 and TRBJ1-6; the match to TRBD1 covers 7 bases. Germline V gene sequence: CDR1 SGHTA, CDR2 FQGNSA. This CDR3 is built from 14 residues. V lost 5 bases to trimming and J lost 6 bases; unmatched junction nucleotides: 4.

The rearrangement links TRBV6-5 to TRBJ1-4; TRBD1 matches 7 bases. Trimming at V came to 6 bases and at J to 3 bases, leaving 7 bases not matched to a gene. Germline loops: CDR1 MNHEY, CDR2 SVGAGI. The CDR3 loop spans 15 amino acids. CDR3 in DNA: TGTGCCAGCAGGACACAGGGGAGCGCTAATGAAAAACTGTTTTTT. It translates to CASRTQGSANEKLFF.

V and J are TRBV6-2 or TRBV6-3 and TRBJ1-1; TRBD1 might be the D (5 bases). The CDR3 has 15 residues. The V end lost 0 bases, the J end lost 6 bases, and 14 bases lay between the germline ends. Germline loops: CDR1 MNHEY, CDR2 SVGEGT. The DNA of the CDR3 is TGTGCCAGCAGTTACTCGGCCAGGGTTATATCTGAAGCTTTCTTT. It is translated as CASSYSARVISEAFF.

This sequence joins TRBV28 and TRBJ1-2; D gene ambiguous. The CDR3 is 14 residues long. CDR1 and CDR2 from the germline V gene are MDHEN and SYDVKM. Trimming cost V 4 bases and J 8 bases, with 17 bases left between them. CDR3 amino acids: CASSSPRGSFGYTF. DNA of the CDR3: TGTGCCAGCAGTTCCCCGAGAGGGTCTTTCGGCTACACCTTC.

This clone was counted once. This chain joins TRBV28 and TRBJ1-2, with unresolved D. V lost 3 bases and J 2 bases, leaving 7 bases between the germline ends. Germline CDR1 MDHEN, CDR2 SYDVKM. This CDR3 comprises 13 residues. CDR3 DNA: TGTGCCAGCAGTTTGCGCAAGAACTATGGCTACACCTTC. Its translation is CASSLRKNYGYTF.

The CDR3 DNA reads TGTGCCAGCAGTGAATTGGAATGGCAGTCTGCGGGAGCTTTCTTT. As protein: CASSELEWQSAGAFF. The V and J genes are TRBV25-1 and TRBJ1-1, with D uncertain. This CDR3 spans 15 amino acids. Trimming removed 1 base at V and 10 bases at J, with 19 bases between. Germline loops: CDR1 MGHDK, CDR2 SYGVNS.

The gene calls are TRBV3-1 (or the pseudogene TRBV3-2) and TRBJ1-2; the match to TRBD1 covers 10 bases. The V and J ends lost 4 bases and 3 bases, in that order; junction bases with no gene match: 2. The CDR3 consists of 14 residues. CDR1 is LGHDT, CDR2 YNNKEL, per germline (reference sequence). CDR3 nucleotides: TGTGCCAGCAGCCCGGGACAGGGGTACTATGGCTACACCTTC. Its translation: CASSPGQGYYGYTF.

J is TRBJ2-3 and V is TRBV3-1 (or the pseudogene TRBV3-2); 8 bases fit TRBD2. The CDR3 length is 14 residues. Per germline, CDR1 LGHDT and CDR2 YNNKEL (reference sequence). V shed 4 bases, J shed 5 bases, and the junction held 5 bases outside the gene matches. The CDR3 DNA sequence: TGTGCCAGCAGCCCAGCGGGGGCCATAGATACGCAGTATTTT. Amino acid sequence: CASSPAGAIDTQYF.

The CDR3 loop is CATSDPGQGSETQYF. CDR3 nucleotides: TGTGCCACCAGTGACCCTGGACAGGGTAGTGAGACCCAGTACTTC. This chain links TRBV24-1 with TRBJ2-5; 8 bases fit TRBD1. CDR3 length equals 15 residues. The ends lost 4 bases at V and 5 bases at J; junction bases unmatched: 8. Germline V gives CDR1 KGHDR, CDR2 SFDVKD.